This T cell receptor (beta chain) was sequenced for a study of T cells in Graves' hyperthyroidism and ophthalmopathy. Notes on the study in general: The model made its ophthalmopathy prediction, and onset followed a median roughly 6.5 months later. In the blood, most expanded thyroid clonotypes above 0.001 appeared as well.

V lost 8 bases, J lost 8 bases, and 15 bases lay in between. CDR1 and CDR2 from the germline V gene are LNHDA and SQIVND (reference sequence). The CDR3 is 12 residues long. Graves' hyperthyroidism is called stable when ophthalmopathy does not progress within 18 months. This sample holds PBMCs from under 11 ml fresh peripheral blood. The TCR beta CDR3 regions underwent amplification using RNA transcripts as the source. Carried out on the TCR CDR3, a first-round RT-PCR used the HTBI primer set. TCRdb used MiXCR to reprocess the multiplex PCR reads, holding one entry per CDR3 protein. This table has hundreds of thousands of distinct CDR3 sequences, approximately 40% appearing once. This clonotype was recorded at least ten times. Its antigen is undetermined.

Material for sequencing was blood. The receptor comes from a man aged 18 to 30 with Graves' hyperthyroidism. The chain combines TRBV19 with TRBJ1-2; D is uncertain. CDR3 coding DNA: TGTGCCAGTCAAGTTGGACGAGAGGGCTACACCTTC. It translates to CASQVGREGYTF.